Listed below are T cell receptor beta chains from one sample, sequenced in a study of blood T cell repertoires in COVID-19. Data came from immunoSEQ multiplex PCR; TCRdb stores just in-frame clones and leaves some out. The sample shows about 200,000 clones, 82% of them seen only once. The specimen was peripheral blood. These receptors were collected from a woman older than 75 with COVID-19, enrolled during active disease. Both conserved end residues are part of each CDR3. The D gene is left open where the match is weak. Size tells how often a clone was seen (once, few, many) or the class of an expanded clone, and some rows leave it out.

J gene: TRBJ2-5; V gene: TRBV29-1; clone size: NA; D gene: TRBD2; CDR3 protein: CSVWPSGSETQYF
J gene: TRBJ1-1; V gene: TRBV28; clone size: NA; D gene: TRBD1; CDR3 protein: CASSLGDRGNTEAFF
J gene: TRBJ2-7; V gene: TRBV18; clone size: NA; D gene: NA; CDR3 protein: CASSLGPGRTTAYEQYF
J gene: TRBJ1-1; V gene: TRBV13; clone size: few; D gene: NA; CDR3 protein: CASSAVRAEAFF
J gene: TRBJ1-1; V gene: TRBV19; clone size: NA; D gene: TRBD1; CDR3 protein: CASSTRDRGGEAFF
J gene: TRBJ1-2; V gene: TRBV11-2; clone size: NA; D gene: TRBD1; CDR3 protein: CASSLVGTGATYGYTF
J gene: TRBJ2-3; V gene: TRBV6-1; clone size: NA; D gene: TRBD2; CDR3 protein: CASSEAKGGAGADTQYF
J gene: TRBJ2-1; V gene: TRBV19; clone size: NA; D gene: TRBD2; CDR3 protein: CASSKLTSEPMNEQFF
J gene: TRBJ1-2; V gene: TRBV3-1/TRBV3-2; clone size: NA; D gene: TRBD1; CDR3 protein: CASSHKGALNYGYTF
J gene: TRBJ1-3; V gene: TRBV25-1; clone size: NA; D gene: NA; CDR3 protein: CASSELRDSGNTIYF
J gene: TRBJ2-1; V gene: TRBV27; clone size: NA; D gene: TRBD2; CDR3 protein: CASRRTSGRLSYNEQFF
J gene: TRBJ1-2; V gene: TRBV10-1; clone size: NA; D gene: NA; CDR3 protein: CASQNDGYTF
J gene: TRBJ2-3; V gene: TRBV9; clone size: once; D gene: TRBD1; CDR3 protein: CASSVQGAKTDTQYF
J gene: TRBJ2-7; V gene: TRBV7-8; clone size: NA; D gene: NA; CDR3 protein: CASSPTGYYSYEQYF